The 27 T cell receptor beta chains presented below share a single source sample, sequenced in a study of CD8+CD57+ T cells in acquired aplastic anemia. All sequencing subjects had displayed CD8+CD57+ cell expansion on flow cytometry. The TCR beta profiling, which covered VDJ combination and CDR3 sequence, was carried out using genomic DNA as the template. TCRdb called the reads again in MiXCR, with one record for every CDR3 protein. The sample yields around 430,000 distinct CDR3 sequences, approximately 33% seen once. Sequenced sample: sorted CD4+, CD8+, or CD8+CD57+ T cells (not recorded which) from PBMCs. All receptors derive from a human donor with aplastic anemia.

This clonotype appeared many times. The chain has TRBV7-2 and TRBJ2-7; 7 bases map to TRBD2. The J segment lost 6 bases and the V segment lost 5 bases, leaving 13 bases of the junction unmatched. The CDR3 is made up of 15 amino acids. CDR1 SGHTA and CDR2 FQGNSA come from the germline V gene. CDR3 coding DNA: TGTGCCAGCAGCACCCAAGTTGAGCAGCGGGGCGAGCAGTACTTC. It specifies CASSTQVEQRGEQYF.

This clonotype was observed at least ten times. The rearrangement uses TRBV2 and TRBJ1-1; tentative D call: TRBD1 (6 bases). Germline CDR1 and CDR2: SNHLY and FYNNEI. CDR3 size: 14 residues. V lost 3 bases and J lost 1, with 9 bases in between. The CDR3: CASSEWDKNTEAFF. In nucleotides, the CDR3 is TGTGCCAGCAGTGAGTGGGACAAGAACACTGAAGCTTTCTTT. The full variable domain, in which reference TRBV2 and TRBJ1-1 provide the parts outside the CDR3, is EPEVTQTPSHQVTQMGQEVILRCVPISNHLYFYWYRQILGQKVEFLVSFYNNEISEKSEIFDDQFSVERPDGSNFTLKIRSTKLEDSAMYFCASSEWDKNTEAFFGQGTRLTVV.

Only a few counts were recorded for this clonotype. V gene TRBV20-1 combines with J gene TRBJ1-2; TRBD1 agrees at 7 bases. This CDR3 contains 16 residues. The germline V gene has CDR1 DFQATT and CDR2 SNEGSKA (reference sequence). The trim removed 2 bases at V and 0 bases at J, leaving 9 bases unmatched. The CDR3 spells CSARNGQEFANYGYTF. In DNA form, the CDR3 reads TGCAGTGCTAGAAATGGACAGGAGTTCGCTAACTATGGCTACACCTTC.

The V call is TRBV14, the J call TRBJ1-5, with D tentatively TRBD1 (5 bases). The V end was cut by 4 bases, the J end by 9 bases, with 13 bases between. CDR1 and CDR2 from the germline V gene are SGHDN and FVKESK. The length of the CDR3 is 13 residues. CDR3 sequence: CASSLGLRGPQHF. CDR3 DNA: TGTGCCAGCAGCCTCGGTCTGAGGGGGCCCCAGCATTTT.

This clonotype was observed a handful of times. The V gene is TRBV20-1, the J gene TRBJ2-1; a possible D gene is TRBD2 (6 bases). The CDR3 extends over 14 amino acids. Germline V lookup: CDR1 DFQATT, CDR2 SNEGSKA (reference sequence). CDR3 sequence reads: CSLGLTGPYNEQFF. Here the CDR3 DNA reads TGCAGCTTGGGACTTACTGGCCCCTACAATGAGCAGTTCTTC.

This sequence joins TRBV19 and TRBJ1-6; D remains unclear. Germline values: CDR1 LNHDA, CDR2 SQIVND (reference sequence). This CDR3 contains 10 residues. V lost 4 bases, J lost 18 bases, and 10 bases lay in between. The CDR3 reads CASSTRANHF. CDR3 DNA sequence: TGTGCCAGTAGTACTAGAGCCAACCACTTT.

This clonotype was observed at least ten times. The rearrangement links TRBV7-6 to TRBJ1-4, with unresolved D. Germline CDR1 SGHVS, CDR2 FNYEAQ. V lost 1 base to trimming and J lost 14 bases, with 14 bases between them. This CDR3 comprises 13 residues. Here the CDR3 reads CASSLELGSGLFF. CDR3 coding DNA: TGTGCCAGCAGCTTAGAGTTGGGCAGCGGGCTGTTTTTT. Variable domain in full (rest from reference TRBV7-6 and TRBJ1-4): GAGVSQSPRYKVTKRGQDVALRCDPISGHVSLYWYRQALGQGPEFLTYFNYEAQQDKSGLPNDRFSAERPEGSISTLTIQRTEQRDSAMYRCASSLELGSGLFFGSGTQLSVL.

This clonotype was counted at least ten times. V gene TRBV24-1 combines with J gene TRBJ1-5; no clear D gene. The CDR3 contains 14 residues. The germline gives CDR1 KGHDR, CDR2 SFDVKD. V dropped 5 bases and J dropped 0 bases, with 7 bases sitting between them. The CDR3 loop reads CATSARDSNQPQHF. The CDR3 nucleotides are TGTGCCACCAGTGCGCGAGATAGCAATCAGCCCCAGCATTTT.

The V and J genes are TRBV12-5 and TRBJ1-6; tentative D call: TRBD1 (5 bases). CDR3 length: 17 amino acids. The V gene's germline CDR1 is LGHNT and CDR2 FRNRAP. Trimming took 2 bases from V and 0 from J, leaving 11 bases between them. The CDR3: CASGLSTGTSYNSPLHF. The CDR3 nucleotides read TGTGCTAGTGGTTTGTCAACCGGGACCTCCTATAATTCACCCCTCCACTTT. The full variable domain, completed using reference TRBV12-5 and TRBJ1-6, is DARVTQTPRHKVTEMGQEVTMRCQPILGHNTVFWYRQTMMQGLELLAYFRNRAPLDDSGMPKDRFSAEMPDATLATLKIQPSEPRDSAVYFCASGLSTGTSYNSPLHFGNGTRLTVT.

This clonotype appeared many times. The chain is built from TRBV20-1 and TRBJ2-7; TRBD2 matches at 9 bases. The V and J ends lost 2 bases and 2 bases, in that order; junction bases with no gene match: 4. The CDR3 runs 14 residues. The germline CDR1 and CDR2 sequences are DFQATT and SNEGSKA (reference sequence). CDR3 amino acids: CSARLAGLPYEQYF. As DNA, the CDR3 is TGCAGTGCTAGACTAGCGGGACTACCCTACGAGCAGTACTTC.

As concerns this clonotype: A much bigger clone sits one base away, suggesting this may be a read error. The rearrangement links TRBV2 to TRBJ1-5; D might be TRBD1 (5 bases). CDR1 SNHLY and CDR2 FYNNEI come from the germline V gene. The CDR3 consists of 14 residues. With 5 bases removed from V and 4 bases from J, the gap between germline ends came to 12 bases. Written as DNA, the CDR3 is TGTGCCAGCAGTCACGACGGGGGTAATCAGCCCCAGCATTTT. Protein sequence: CASSHDGGNQPQHF.

This clonotype was seen more than once but under ten times. V is TRBV5-1 and J is TRBJ1-1, with unresolved D. Looked up from germline, CDR1 is SGHRS and CDR2 is YFSETQ. The V gene lost 6 bases and the J gene lost 4 bases, with 13 bases spanning the gap. This CDR3 is 13 amino acids long. The CDR3: CASNLGMSTEAFF. The CDR3 DNA sequence: TGCGCCAGCAACCTTGGGATGAGCACTGAAGCTTTCTTT.

To note about this clonotype: Mismatch with germline at one junction end may stem from a read error. The V and J genes are TRBV10-2 and TRBJ1-2; no firm D call. The CDR3 is 13 amino acids. CDR1 is WSHSY, CDR2 SAAADI, per germline. In DNA form, the CDR3 reads TGTACCATCAGTGAGTTTCCCTACTATGGCTACGCCTTC. Translating it yields CTISEFPYYGYAF.

This clonotype turned up a few times. The chain uses TRBV5-5 and TRBJ2-3; unclear D gene. The V and J ends lost 0 bases and 7 bases respectively, with 6 bases between them. The CDR3 runs 12 residues. Germline V gene lookup returns CDR1 SGHKS and CDR2 YYEKEE (reference sequence). CDR3 residues: CASSLAANTQYF. As DNA, the CDR3 is TGTGCCAGCAGCTTGGCGGCGAATACGCAGTATTTT.

This rearrangement joins TRBV19 to TRBJ1-5; no definite D call. The CDR3 runs to 14 residues. The V end was cut by 0 bases, the J end by 11 bases, with 14 bases between. Germline V gene sequence: CDR1 LNHDA, CDR2 SQIVND (reference sequence). In nucleotides, the CDR3 is TGTGCCAGTAGTATAGACAGGCTGAGCGAGACCCAGCATTTT. Protein sequence: CASSIDRLSETQHF.

Of note for this clonotype: A junction boundary mismatches the germline segment, possibly from a read error. The chain recombines TRBV2 with TRBJ1-2; 7 positions agree with TRBD1. CDR1 is SNHLY, CDR2 FYNNEI, per germline. The CDR3 runs to 16 residues. The CDR3 nucleotides read TGTGCCACCAGTCCGCCATCAGGGGGAGTAGGGTATGGCTACACCTTC. This sequence encodes CATSPPSGGVGYGYTF. Full variable domain (outside the CDR3, taken from reference TRBV2 and TRBJ1-2): EPEVTQTPSHQVTQMGQEVILRCVPISNHLYFYWYRQILGQKVEFLVSFYNNEISEKSEIFDDQFSVERPDGSNFTLKIRSTKLEDSAMYFCATSPPSGGVGYGYTFGSGTRLTVV.

This clonotype was counted many times. This chain joins TRBV19 and TRBJ1-1, with 7 nucleotides matching TRBD1. Trimming removed 4 bases from V and 0 bases from J; junction bases left unmatched: 5. The CDR3 consists of 15 residues. Per the germline V gene, CDR1 is LNHDA and CDR2 is SQIVND (reference sequence). CDR3 nucleotide sequence: TGTGCCAGTAGTACACAGGGGCCAATGAACACTGAAGCTTTCTTT. This gives the protein CASSTQGPMNTEAFF.

V is TRBV9 and J is TRBJ2-7, with D unresolved. Trimming cost V 0 bases and J 6 bases, with 13 bases left between them. CDR3 length: 14 amino acids. The germline V gene encodes CDR1 SGDLS and CDR2 YYNGEE. CDR3 DNA sequence: TGTGCCAGCAGCGTAGATCCCGGGTTGGGCGAGCAGTACTTC. It is translated as CASSVDPGLGEQYF.

The chain has TRBV15 and TRBJ2-7, with a weak D call TRBD2 (6 bases). Trimming cost V 3 bases and J 3 bases, with 18 bases left between them. The CDR3 is 16 residues long. CDR1 LNHNV and CDR2 YYDKDF come from the germline V gene (reference sequence). CDR3 protein: CATSSEQARRDYEQYF. CDR3 nucleotide sequence: TGTGCCACCAGCAGTGAACAGGCGCGGAGGGACTACGAGCAGTACTTC.

This clonotype showed up many times. The V and J genes are TRBV10-1 and TRBJ1-1; D is uncertain. The V gene's germline CDR1 is WNHNN and CDR2 SYGVQD (reference sequence). V lost 4 bases, J lost 2 bases, and 5 bases lay in between. There are 12 residues in the CDR3. The CDR3 loop reads CASSGQNTEAFF. CDR3 nucleotide sequence: TGCGCCAGCAGTGGACAAAACACTGAAGCTTTCTTT.

This clonotype appeared once. V usage is TRBV10-1 and J usage is TRBJ2-1, with TRBD2 matching over 11 bases. The length of the CDR3 is 14 residues. From germline, CDR1 is WNHNN and CDR2 SYGVQD (reference sequence). V gave up 7 bases and J gave up 5 bases; unmatched junction bases: 4. CDR3 loop: CASKSGLADNEQFF. The CDR3 coding sequence is TGCGCCAGCAAATCGGGACTAGCGGACAATGAGCAGTTCTTC.

Remarks on this clonotype: A much larger clone differs from this one at a single base, so this may be a read error. No conserved phenylalanine or tryptophan is present at the end of the CDR3, so a read error is the likely explanation. CDR3 protein: CSARARTSESYNEQFL. For the CDR3, the DNA is TGCAGTGCTAGAGCAAGGACTAGCGAATCCTACAATGAGCAGTTCCTC. The chain links TRBV20-1 to TRBJ2-1; 9 nucleotides align to TRBD2. This CDR3 is built from 16 residues. Germline-derived CDR1 and CDR2 are DFQATT and SNEGSKA (reference sequence). Trimming took 1 base from V and 1 from J; bases not matched to a gene: 5.

This clonotype has a single count. At one end, the junction sequence differs from germline, possibly due to a read error. V usage is TRBV7-9 and J usage is TRBJ2-5, with a possible D match to TRBD1 (6 bases). The CDR3 is 13 residues long. Germline V gene sequence: CDR1 SEHNR, CDR2 FQNEAQ (reference sequence). CDR3 nucleotide sequence: TGTGCCAGCAGCTTGGCAGGGGCGGAGACCCGGTACTTC. This codes for CASSLAGAETRYF.

Points on this clonotype: The junction shows a germline mismatch at one end, possibly a read error. The CDR3 sequence: CSAESGTAYERYF. CDR3 DNA sequence: TGCAGCGCAGAATCCGGGACAGCATACGAGCGGTACTTC. The chain links TRBV29-1 to TRBJ2-7; 7 bases match TRBD1. Germline V lookup: CDR1 SQVTM, CDR2 ANQGSEA. This CDR3 has 13 residues.

The V call is TRBV20-1, the J call TRBJ2-3; TRBD2 agrees at 9 bases. V shed 4 bases, J shed 1 base, and the junction held 3 bases outside the gene matches. The CDR3 is made up of 14 amino acids. Germline V gene sequence: CDR1 DFQATT, CDR2 SNEGSKA (reference sequence). CDR3 region: CSAISGRGTDTQYF. Here the CDR3 DNA reads TGCAGTGCTATTAGCGGGAGAGGCACAGATACGCAGTATTTT.

V usage is TRBV10-3 and J usage is TRBJ2-5, with a tentative D call TRBD2 (6 bases). V shed 10 bases and J shed 10 bases, with 25 bases lying between them. The CDR3 sequence is 14 residues long. The germline CDR1 and CDR2 sequences are ENHRY and SYGVKD. CDR3 amino acids: CATRSGSPLSFQYF. The CDR3 bases are TGTGCCACCCGGTCCGGGAGTCCCCTTTCGTTCCAGTACTTC.

This clonotype was seen just once. V gene TRBV15 combines with J gene TRBJ2-2; D could derive from TRBD1 or TRBD2 (5 bases each). V dropped 11 bases and J dropped 2 bases, with 12 bases sitting between them. This CDR3 region has 13 residues. Per the germline V gene, CDR1 is LNHNV and CDR2 is YYDKDF (reference sequence). The CDR3 nucleotides read TGTGCCTTCCCGGGGCAAAACACCGGGGAGCTGTTTTTT. Amino acid sequence: CAFPGQNTGELFF.